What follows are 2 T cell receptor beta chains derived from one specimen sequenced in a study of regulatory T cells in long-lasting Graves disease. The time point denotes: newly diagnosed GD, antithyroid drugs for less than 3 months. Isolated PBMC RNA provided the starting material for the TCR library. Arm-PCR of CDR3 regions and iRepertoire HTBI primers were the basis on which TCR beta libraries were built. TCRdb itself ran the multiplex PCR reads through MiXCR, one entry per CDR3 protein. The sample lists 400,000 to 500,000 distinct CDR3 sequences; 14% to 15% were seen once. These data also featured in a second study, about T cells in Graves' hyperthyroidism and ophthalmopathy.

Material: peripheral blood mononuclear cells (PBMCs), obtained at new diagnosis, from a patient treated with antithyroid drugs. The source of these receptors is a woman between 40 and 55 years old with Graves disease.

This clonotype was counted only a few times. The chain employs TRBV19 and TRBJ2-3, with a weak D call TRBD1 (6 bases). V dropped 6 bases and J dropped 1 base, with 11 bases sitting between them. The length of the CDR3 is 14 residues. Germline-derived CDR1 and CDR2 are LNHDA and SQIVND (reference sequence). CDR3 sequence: CASSTGLRTDTQYF. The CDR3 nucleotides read TGTGCCAGTAGCACAGGGTTGCGCACAGATACGCAGTATTTT.

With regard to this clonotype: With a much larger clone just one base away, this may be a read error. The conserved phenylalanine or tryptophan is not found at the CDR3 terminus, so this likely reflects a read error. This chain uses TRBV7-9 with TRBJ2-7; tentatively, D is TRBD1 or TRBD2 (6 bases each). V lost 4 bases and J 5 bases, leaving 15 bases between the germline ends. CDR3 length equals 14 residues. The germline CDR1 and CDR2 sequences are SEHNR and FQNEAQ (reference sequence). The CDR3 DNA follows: TGTGCCAGCAGCTGGGGGGCAGGGGCCCACGAGCAGTACCTC. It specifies CASSWGAGAHEQYL.